These 5 T cell receptor beta chains were all obtained from the same sample, sequenced in a study of cytomegalovirus exposure and HLA in healthy donors. Use of 60 Vbeta and 13 Jbeta primers characterized the PCR. Using immunoSEQ multiplex PCR, the repertoire was profiled, and TCRdb retains in-frame clones only, with some absent. The top ten clones hold approximately 6.8% of a sample with 150,000 to 200,000 clones, 80% of them seen once. The sample comprised PBMCs. The receptors come from a man aged 30 to 45 in good health and CMV-seropositive.

This clone was seen a single time. This chain connects TRBV6-4 to TRBJ2-1; 8 positions agree with TRBD1. CDR1 and CDR2 from the germline V gene are MRHNA and SNTAGT. The trim removed 2 bases at V and 6 bases at J, leaving 6 bases unmatched. The CDR3 is 15 amino acids. CDR3 loop: CASSDPRTGSNEQFF. The CDR3 coding sequence is TGTGCCAGCAGTGACCCGAGGACAGGGAGCAATGAGCAGTTCTTC.

The rearrangement joins TRBV11-2 to TRBJ1-4; D gene ambiguous. CDR3 length: 15 amino acids. The V gene's germline CDR1 is SGHAT and CDR2 FQNNGV. Trimming shortened V by 2 bases and J by 2 bases, and 9 bases separated the two germline ends. CDR3 nucleotide sequence: TGTGCCAGCAGCTTATGGAGGGAGACTAATGAAAAACTGTTTTTT. Protein sequence: CASSLWRETNEKLFF.

J is TRBJ2-5 and V is TRBV29-1; D is uncertain. This CDR3 spans 13 amino acids. The V and J ends lost 6 bases and 4 bases respectively, with 15 bases between them. Germline V gives CDR1 SQVTM, CDR2 ANQGSEA. The CDR3 region has the DNA TGCAGCGTCAGAGGAAGGATAAGAGAGACCCAGTACTTC. Translating it yields CSVRGRIRETQYF.

This chain links TRBV30 with TRBJ1-1, with D uncertain. With 1 base removed from V and 4 bases from J, the gap between germline ends came to 4 bases. Germline V lookup: CDR1 GTSNPN, CDR2 SVGIG (reference sequence). This CDR3 has 11 residues. The CDR3 coding sequence is TGTGCCTGGAGTGACAGCACTGAAGCTTTCTTT. It codes for CAWSDSTEAFF.

This clone was seen only a few times. This chain links TRBV15 with TRBJ2-2, with TRBD1 as a possible D gene (5 bases). The CDR3 is 15 residues long. V lost 0 bases and J 6 bases, leaving 11 bases between the germline ends. The germline CDR1 and CDR2 sequences are LNHNV and YYDKDF (reference sequence). The CDR3 spells CATSRDRVGSGELFF. The CDR3 coding sequence is TGTGCCACCAGCAGAGACAGGGTTGGTTCCGGGGAGCTGTTTTTT.